This T cell receptor beta chain is from a study of control samples from healthy donors and cancer patients. Measured with immunoSEQ multiplex PCR; TCRdb has only the in-frame clones, and not every one. The sample lists some 13,000 clones, roughly three quarters occurring once. The sequence came from a male donor with melanoma. Source material: formalin-fixed, paraffin-embedded tissue.

The CDR3: CASSPQGRIFWGYTF. The CDR3 nucleotides read TGTGCCAGCAGCCCACAGGGACGGATTTTTTGGGGCTACACCTTC. J is TRBJ1-2 and V is TRBV6-5, with D maybe TRBD1 (6 bases). Looked up from germline, CDR1 is MNHEY and CDR2 is SVGAGI. The CDR3 has 15 amino acids. Trimming took off 6 bases at V and 8 bases at J, with 22 bases between the two ends.